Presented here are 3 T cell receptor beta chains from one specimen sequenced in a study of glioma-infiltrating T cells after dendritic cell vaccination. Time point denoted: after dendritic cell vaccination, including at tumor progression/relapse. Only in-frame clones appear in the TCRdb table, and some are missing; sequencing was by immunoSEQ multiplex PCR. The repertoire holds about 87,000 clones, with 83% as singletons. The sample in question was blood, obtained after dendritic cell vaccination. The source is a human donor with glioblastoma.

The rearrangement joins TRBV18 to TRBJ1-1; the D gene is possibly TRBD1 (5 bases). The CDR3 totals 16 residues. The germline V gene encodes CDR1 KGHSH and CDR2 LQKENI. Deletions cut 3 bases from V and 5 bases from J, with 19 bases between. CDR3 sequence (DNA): TGTGCCAGCTCACCGGCCGACAGACCCCGTGGGACTGAAGCTTTCTTT. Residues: CASSPADRPRGTEAFF.

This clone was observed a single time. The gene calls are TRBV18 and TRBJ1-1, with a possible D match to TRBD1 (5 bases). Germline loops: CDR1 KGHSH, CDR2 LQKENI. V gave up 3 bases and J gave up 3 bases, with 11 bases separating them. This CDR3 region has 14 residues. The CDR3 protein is CASSPSGGYTEAFF. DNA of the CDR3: TGTGCCAGCTCACCTTCCGGGGGTTACACTGAAGCTTTCTTT.

CDR3 protein: CASSLEATGGGNTEAFF. The CDR3 DNA reads as TGCGCCAGCAGCTTGGAGGCGACAGGGGGTGGAAACACTGAAGCTTTCTTT. The chain joins TRBV5-1 to TRBJ1-1, with 9 bases fitting TRBD1. This CDR3 is built from 17 residues. Germline values: CDR1 SGHRS, CDR2 YFSETQ. Trimming took 0 bases from V and 2 from J; bases not matched to a gene: 8.